Detailed here is one T cell receptor beta chain. The antigen remains undetermined. This record belongs to a study of vaccination effects on CD4 cells after COVID-19. Study-level information: Samples were collected from a few convalescent patients early and late following vaccination. Post-vaccine sample collection fell at a median of 72 days after the second dose.

Sequencing followed a ViraFEST assay step that expanded antigen-specific CD4+ T cells with viral peptide pools. CD4+ T cells were isolated after around 9 days of culture. The person had a PCR-confirmed SARS-CoV-2 infection during March to December 2020. Every participant took two doses of the BNT162b2 or mRNA-1273 vaccine. With V trimmed by 3 bases and J by 4 bases, 10 bases remained unmatched. The CDR3 spans 16 residues. Germline assignment: CDR1 KGHSH and CDR2 LQKENI. Some clones are missing from TCRdb's copy, which holds only in-frame ones; the method was immunoSEQ multiplex PCR. The data hold some 14,000 clones, with over 60% observed a single time.

Sequencing was performed on CD4+ T cells from PBMCs cultured with HCoV-NL63 spike peptides, taken after COVID-19 vaccination. The rearrangement links TRBV18 to TRBJ1-2; TRBD1 agrees at 8 bases. This receptor was obtained from a human donor who had a prior SARS-CoV-2 infection. The chain's CDR3 is CASSPDQGAETYGYTF. The CDR3 DNA follows: TGTGCCAGCTCACCGGATCAGGGGGCGGAAACCTATGGCTACACCTTC.